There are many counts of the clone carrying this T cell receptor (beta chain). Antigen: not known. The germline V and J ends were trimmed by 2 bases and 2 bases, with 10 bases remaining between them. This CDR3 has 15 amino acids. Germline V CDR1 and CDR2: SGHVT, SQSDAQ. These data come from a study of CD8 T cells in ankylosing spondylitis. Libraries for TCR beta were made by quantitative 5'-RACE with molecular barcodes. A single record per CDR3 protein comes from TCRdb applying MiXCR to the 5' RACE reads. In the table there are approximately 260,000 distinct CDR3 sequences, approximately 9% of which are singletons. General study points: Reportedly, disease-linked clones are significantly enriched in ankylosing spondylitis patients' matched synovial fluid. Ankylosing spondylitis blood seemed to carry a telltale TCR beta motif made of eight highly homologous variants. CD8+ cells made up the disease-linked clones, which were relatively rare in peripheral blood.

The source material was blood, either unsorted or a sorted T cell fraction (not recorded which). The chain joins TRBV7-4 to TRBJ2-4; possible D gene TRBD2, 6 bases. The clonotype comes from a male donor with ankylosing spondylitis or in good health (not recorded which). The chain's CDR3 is CASSLRREPKNIQYF. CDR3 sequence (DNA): TGTGCCAGCAGCTTACGGCGGGAACCCAAAAACATTCAGTACTTC. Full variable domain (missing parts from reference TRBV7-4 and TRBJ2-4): GAGVSQSPRYKVAKRGRDVALRCDSISGHVTLYWYRQTLGQGSEVLTYSQSDAQRDKSGRPSGRFSAERPERSVSTLKIQRTEQGDSAVYLCASSLRREPKNIQYFGAGTRLSVL.